This is a list of T cell receptor beta chains from one sample in a study of cytomegalovirus exposure and HLA in healthy donors. Some clones are missing from TCRdb's copy, which holds only in-frame ones; the method was immunoSEQ multiplex PCR. The sample holds 150,000 to 200,000 clones, 60% to 85% seen once. Sequences were obtained from PBMCs. All receptors derive from a female donor in good health and CMV-seronegative. CDR3s include the opening cysteine and the closing phenylalanine or tryptophan. The D gene is left open where the match is weak. Rows give clone size only sometimes, using once, few, many, or a class for an expanded clone.

size	V	J	D	DNA	CDR3
-	TRBV7-6	TRBJ2-7	TRBD1	TGTGCCAGCAACCGGGGACAGGGACGCTCCTACGAGCAGTACTTC	CASNRGQGRSYEQYF
once	TRBV6-5	TRBJ1-2	TRBD1	TGTGCCAGCAGTTCCCCGGGACAGACAAACTATGGCTACACCTTC	CASSSPGQTNYGYTF
-	TRBV18	TRBJ2-2	-	TGTGCCAGCTCACCACGAAGCGGCGCGAACACCGGGGAGCTGTTTTTT	CASSPRSGANTGELFF
-	TRBV15	TRBJ1-1	-	TGTGCCACCAGCAGAGGAGGGAACACTGAAGCTTTCTTT	CATSRGGNTEAFF
-	TRBV18	TRBJ1-1	-	TGTGCCAGCTCGGCAAGGGACGGGACTACTTGGAACACTGAAGCTTTCTTT	CASSARDGTTWNTEAFF
-	TRBV6-5	TRBJ2-7	TRBD1	TGTGCCAGCAGTTACACCGACAGGGGCTACGAGCAGTACTTC	CASSYTDRGYEQYF
few	TRBV6-6	TRBJ2-3	-	TGTGCCAGCAGCCTCACAGATACGCAGTATTTT	CASSLTDTQYF
-	TRBV19	TRBJ2-1	-	TGTGCCAGTACCCGCAGCGGGTTTAATGAGCAGTTCTTC	CASTRSGFNEQFF
-	TRBV6-5	TRBJ2-5	-	TGTGCCAGTACCGGGACAAAGGGAGAGACCCAGTACTTC	CASTGTKGETQYF
-	TRBV25-1	TRBJ1-2	-	TGTGCCAGCAGTGAGCCAGGGGACGGAAACTATGGCTACACCTTC	CASSEPGDGNYGYTF
few	TRBV18	TRBJ1-1	-	TGTGCCAGCTCACCAGTACTGCCCGCGGTGAACACTGAAGCTTTCTTT	CASSPVLPAVNTEAFF
-	TRBV27	TRBJ1-1	-	TGTGCCAGTTCAACGGGACAAAGGGGAACTGAAGCTTTCTTT	CASSTGQRGTEAFF
-	TRBV11-1	TRBJ2-7	TRBD2	TGTGCCAGCAGCCCCGGGACTAGCGGCTACGAGCAGTACTTC	CASSPGTSGYEQYF
few	TRBV11-2	TRBJ1-4	TRBD1	TGTGCCAGCAGCTTAGATCAATCCACCAGGGGGCGTGAAAAACTGTTTTTT	CASSLDQSTRGREKLFF
-	TRBV13	TRBJ2-5	-	TGTGCCAGCAGCTTAAGGGGAGGTCAGGGGACCCAGTACTTC	CASSLRGGQGTQYF
-	TRBV5-1	TRBJ2-3	-	TGCGCCAGCAGCTTGTACAGCTCTACAGATACGCAGTATTTT	CASSLYSSTDTQYF
-	TRBV28	TRBJ1-1	-	TGTGCCAGCAGGCTCGAAGACAGACATCTAAAATCTATGAACACTGAAGCTTTCTTT	CASRLEDRHLKSMNTEAFF
-	TRBV27	TRBJ2-3	-	TGTGCCAGCAGTCCCGAGCGGAGTAGCGGCCACACAGATACGCAGTATTTT	CASSPERSSGHTDTQYF
few	TRBV6-6	TRBJ2-7	-	TGTGCCAGCAGTGACTTTAAATACGAGCAGTACTTC	CASSDFKYEQYF
-	TRBV7-2	TRBJ2-5	-	TGTGCCAGCCGACGGGGGGCAGGCCAAGAGACCCAGTACTTC	CASRRGAGQETQYF
-	TRBV7-3	TRBJ2-1	-	TGTGCCAGCAGCTTAGTGGCTAGCGAGTACAATGAGCAGTTCTTC	CASSLVASEYNEQFF
-	TRBV15	TRBJ2-4	-	TGTGCCACCAGCGCGACAACAGGATCCCGATCAAGAACCATCAAAAACATTCAGTACTTC	CATSATTGSRSRTIKNIQYF
-	TRBV6-9	TRBJ2-3	TRBD2	TGTGCCAGCAGGCCCCGACTAGCGGGGGAGAGAGATACGCAGTATTTT	CASRPRLAGERDTQYF
-	TRBV5-6	TRBJ2-5	-	TGTGCCAGCAGCTTGGCTCAGCAGCTGGAGTTGTACTTC	CASSLAQQLELYF
-	TRBV10-3	TRBJ2-7	-	TGTGCCATCTCCCGGGAAGGGCGCGAGCAGTACTTC	CAISREGREQYF
once	TRBV28	TRBJ1-3	-	TGTGCCAGCAGTCTCCCCCGACAGAACACCATATATTTT	CASSLPRQNTIYF
-	TRBV5-8	TRBJ2-1	TRBD2	TGTGCCAGCAGCTTGGCGGGAGGGCCTAGTGAGCAGTTCTTC	CASSLAGGPSEQFF
-	TRBV11-3	TRBJ2-7	TRBD1	TGTGCCAGCAGCTCAGGGGGCGACGAGCAGTACTTC	CASSSGGDEQYF
once	TRBV6-6	TRBJ2-7	TRBD1	TGTGCCAGCAGGACGGACAGGGTTCCCTACGAGCAGTACTTC	CASRTDRVPYEQYF
-	TRBV30	TRBJ1-6	TRBD1	TGTGCCTGGACTCAACAGGGGGCATCGCCCCTCCACTTT	CAWTQQGASPLHF
once	TRBV30	TRBJ1-1	TRBD1	TGTGCCGGGACAGGGGGCACTGAAGCTTTCTTT	CAGTGGTEAFF
-	TRBV30	TRBJ2-7	-	TGTGCCTGGAGTGTAGGGGCAGGGGACTACGAGCAGTACTTC	CAWSVGAGDYEQYF
-	TRBV12-5	TRBJ2-7	-	TGTGCTAGTGGTTTGCCCGGGACCTACGAGCAGTACTTC	CASGLPGTYEQYF
-	TRBV4-2	TRBJ2-1	TRBD1	TGTGCCAGCAGCGACCGGGACAGGGGGCTTAATGAGCAGTTCTTC	CASSDRDRGLNEQFF
once	TRBV28	TRBJ2-1	-	TGTGCCAGCTACGGTTCGGGACAAGGGCAGTTCTTC	CASYGSGQGQFF
-	TRBV4-2	TRBJ2-5	-	TGTGCCAGCAGCCAGGTTTCACTAGGGCCTACGGAGACCCAGTACTTC	CASSQVSLGPTETQYF
-	TRBV4-1	TRBJ2-3	-	TGCGCCAGCAGCCAAAAGGGGGGGGCGAGAGGCACAGATACGCAGTATTTT	CASSQKGGARGTDTQYF
-	TRBV15	TRBJ2-5	-	TGTGCCACCAGCAGAGATCGCCTAGTCCAAGAGACCCAGTACTTC	CATSRDRLVQETQYF
few	TRBV29-1	TRBJ2-3	-	TGCAGCGTTGGAAGGGGGAGCACAGATACGCAGTATTTT	CSVGRGSTDTQYF
-	TRBV29-1	TRBJ2-7	TRBD1	TGCAGCGTTCGGACAGGATCCTACGAGCAGTACTTC	CSVRTGSYEQYF
-	TRBV6-1	TRBJ1-6	-	TGTGCCAGCACAGGGCCAAGCTCCTATAATTCACCCCTCCACTTT	CASTGPSSYNSPLHF
-	TRBV9	TRBJ1-6	TRBD1	TGTGCCAGCAGAACCGGGACAGCCAATTCACCCCTCCACTTT	CASRTGTANSPLHF
-	TRBV19	TRBJ2-5	TRBD2	TGTGCCAGTAGTATAGCAGGGACTAGCGGGCGGGAGACCCAGTACTTC	CASSIAGTSGRETQYF
once	TRBV6-1	TRBJ2-2	TRBD1	TGTGCCAGCAGGGAAACAGGGGTGCCCGGGGAGCTGTTTTTT	CASRETGVPGELFF
-	TRBV6-5	TRBJ1-1	-	TGTGCCAGCAGCATAGAACCGAACACTGAAGCTTTCTTT	CASSIEPNTEAFF
few	TRBV5-8	TRBJ2-1	-	TGTGCCAGCAGCTCCCAATTTAGCTCCTACAATGAGCAGTTCTTC	CASSSQFSSYNEQFF
-	TRBV25-1	TRBJ2-7	-	TGTGCCAGCAGCGGGAGCCAAGTCGGGGCCTACGAGCAGTACTTC	CASSGSQVGAYEQYF
-	TRBV7-3	TRBJ2-7	TRBD1	TGTGCCAGCAGCTTATCGTCCGGGACAGGGTACGAGCAGTACTTC	CASSLSSGTGYEQYF
-	TRBV19	TRBJ2-7	-	TGTGCCAGTAGTATAGGTAACCAGATCTCCTACGAGCAGTACTTC	CASSIGNQISYEQYF
-	TRBV9	TRBJ2-7	TRBD2	TGTGCCAGCAGCGAGATAGCGGGAAACGGCTACGAGCAGTACTTC	CASSEIAGNGYEQYF
-	TRBV7-2	TRBJ2-5	-	TGTGCCAGCAGCCGTGCGGAGGCAGAGACCCAGTACTTC	CASSRAEAETQYF
-	TRBV28	TRBJ1-1	-	TGTGCCAGCAGTTATGGAGCCACTGAAGCTTTCTTT	CASSYGATEAFF
-	TRBV18	TRBJ1-1	-	TGTGCCAGCTCACCAAATTGGGGCTCCGAAGCTTTCTTT	CASSPNWGSEAFF
-	TRBV18	TRBJ2-2	TRBD2	TGTGCCAGCTCCCTCAAATCACTAGCGGGGACGAACACCGGGGAGCTGTTTTTT	CASSLKSLAGTNTGELFF
-	TRBV7-3	TRBJ1-1	-	TGTGCCAGCAGCGCGACACTGAACACTGAAGCTTTCTTT	CASSATLNTEAFF
-	TRBV27	TRBJ1-5	TRBD1	TGTGCCAGCAGTTTATCGACGGGGACAGGGTTTGGTCAGCCCCAGCATTTT	CASSLSTGTGFGQPQHF
-	TRBV6-5	TRBJ2-2	-	TGTGCCAGCAGACTAATCCTTACCACCGGGGAGCTGTTTTTT	CASRLILTTGELFF